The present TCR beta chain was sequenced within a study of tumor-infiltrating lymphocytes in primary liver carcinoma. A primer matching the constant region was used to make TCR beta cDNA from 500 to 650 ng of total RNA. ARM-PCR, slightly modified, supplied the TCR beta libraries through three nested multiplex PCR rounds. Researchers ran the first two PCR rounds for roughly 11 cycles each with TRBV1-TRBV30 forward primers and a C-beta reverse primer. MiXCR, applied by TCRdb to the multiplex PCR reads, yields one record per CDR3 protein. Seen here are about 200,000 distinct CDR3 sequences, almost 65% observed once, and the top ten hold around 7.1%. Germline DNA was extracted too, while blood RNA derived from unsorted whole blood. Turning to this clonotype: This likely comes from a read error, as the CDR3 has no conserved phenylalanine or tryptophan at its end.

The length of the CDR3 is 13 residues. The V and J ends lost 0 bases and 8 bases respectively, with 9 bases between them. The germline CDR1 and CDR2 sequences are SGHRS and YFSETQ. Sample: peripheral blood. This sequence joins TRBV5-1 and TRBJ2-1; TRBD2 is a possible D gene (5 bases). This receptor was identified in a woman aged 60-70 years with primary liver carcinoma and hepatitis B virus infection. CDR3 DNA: TGCGCCAGCAGCTTGGACCAGGAGGATGAGCAGTTCCTC. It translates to CASSLDQEDEQFL.